These 29 T cell receptor beta chains originate from one sample sequenced in a study of Graves' ophthalmopathy and Graves' hyperthyroidism. RNA transcripts served as template for amplifying TCR beta CDR3 sequences. Following a first-round RT-PCR that used HTBI primers, a second-round multiplex PCR was carried out. TCRdb re-analysed the multiplex PCR reads in MiXCR, keeping a single row per CDR3 protein. The data contain just over 600,000 distinct CDR3 sequences, around a fifth of them singletons. What was sequenced was peripheral blood. These receptors were collected from a woman in her late teens or twenties with stable Graves' hyperthyroidism. Some clones in this sample may be carry-over from other donors' samples.

The V gene is TRBV11-1, the J gene TRBJ2-2; no clear D. CDR1 and CDR2 from the germline V gene are SGHAT and FQDESV (reference sequence). Trimming cost V 1 base and J 2 bases, with 17 bases left between them. This CDR3 spans 18 amino acids. In DNA form, the CDR3 reads TGTGCCAGCAGCTTAGGAAGGCTCGGGTTAGGAAACACCGGGGAGCTGTTTTTT. Translated, it gives CASSLGRLGLGNTGELFF.

The sample holds many counts of this clonotype. This chain links TRBV20-1 with TRBJ2-7; 9 nucleotides align to TRBD1. CDR1 is DFQATT and CDR2 is SNEGSKA in the germline V gene (reference sequence). CDR3 length equals 13 residues. The J segment lost 3 bases and the V segment lost 6 bases, leaving 6 bases of the junction unmatched. The CDR3 nucleotides read TGCAGTGCAGCCGGGACAGGGAACTACGAGCAGTACTTC. The encoded protein is CSAAGTGNYEQYF.

This clonotype has more than one count but fewer than ten. The rearrangement joins TRBV12-3 or TRBV12-4 to TRBJ1-5, with 7 bases aligning to TRBD1. V dropped 3 bases and J dropped 5; count of bases not matched to a gene: 4. The CDR3 totals 14 residues. The CDR3 here is CASSLTGLDQPQHF. The CDR3, as DNA: TGTGCCAGCAGTTTGACAGGGTTGGATCAGCCCCAGCATTTT.

The chain uses TRBV2 and TRBJ2-5; 10 bases are a match to TRBD2. The CDR3 loop spans 14 amino acids. From germline, CDR1 is SNHLY and CDR2 FYNNEI. V was clipped by 6 bases and J by 5 bases; unmatched bases: 6. CDR3 amino acids: CASRPSGGAETQYF. In DNA, the CDR3 is TGTGCCAGCAGACCGAGCGGGGGGGCGGAGACCCAGTACTTC.

V gene TRBV12-3 or TRBV12-4 combines with J gene TRBJ1-5; no firm D call. This CDR3 is 15 amino acids long. V was clipped by 2 bases and J by 3 bases, with 11 bases between them. This chain's CDR3 is CASSLRRGINQPQHF. DNA of the CDR3: TGTGCCAGCAGTTTAAGGCGGGGAATCAATCAGCCCCAGCATTTT.

The chain employs TRBV28 and TRBJ2-7, with D maybe TRBD1 (5 bases). V lost 6 bases, J lost 5 bases, and 11 bases lay in between. The CDR3 spans 12 residues. Germline values: CDR1 MDHEN, CDR2 SYDVKM. As DNA, the CDR3 is TGTGCCAGCAGCCCCAGGGTCCACGAGCAGTACTTC. Protein product: CASSPRVHEQYF.

This clonotype was picked up many times. The chain uses TRBV28 and TRBJ1-2; maybe TRBD1 (6 bases). Trimming pared 6 bases from V and 5 bases from J, leaving 22 bases between. In germline, CDR1 is MDHEN, CDR2 SYDVKM. This CDR3 is 16 amino acids long. The CDR3, as DNA: TGTGCCAGCAGGACGGGGGCCGCCCAGGGGAGGTATGGCTACACCTTC. This translates into CASRTGAAQGRYGYTF.

The sample holds many counts of this clonotype. The chain employs TRBV12-3 or TRBV12-4 and TRBJ1-2; the D is unclear. Between the trimmed V and J ends, which lost 1 base and 4 bases, there was a span of 10 bases. This CDR3 is 14 amino acids long. The CDR3 loop is CASSLGSGSYGYTF. CDR3 DNA: TGTGCCAGCAGTTTAGGGTCTGGCAGCTATGGCTACACCTTC.

This clonotype showed up many times. The J gene is TRBJ2-7, the V gene TRBV11-2, with a possible D match to TRBD1 (5 bases). Trimming took off 5 bases at V and 3 bases at J, with 20 bases between the two ends. The germline V gene encodes CDR1 SGHAT and CDR2 FQNNGV. The CDR3 is 16 amino acids. CDR3 sequence: CASSPKAGQGFYEQYF. The CDR3 coding sequence is TGTGCCAGCAGCCCCAAGGCTGGACAAGGGTTCTACGAGCAGTACTTC.

Regarding this clonotype: A read error may be the cause here, since a much bigger clone is one base away. Because it lacks the conserved phenylalanine or tryptophan at the end, this CDR3 is likely a read error. The chain carries TRBV6-5 and TRBJ1-1; no definite D call. CDR3 length equals 11 residues. Trimming removed 2 bases at V and 8 bases at J, with 6 bases between. Germline CDR1 reads MNHEY; CDR2 reads SVGAGI. DNA for the CDR3: TGTGCCAGCAGTTACGGGGTGGAAGCTTTCGTT. It codes for CASSYGVEAFV.

J is TRBJ1-1 and V is TRBV7-6; 7 bases match TRBD1. The V and J ends lost 1 base and 6 bases, in that order; junction bases with no gene match: 5. Per germline, CDR1 SGHVS and CDR2 FNYEAQ. CDR3 size: 14 residues. Here the CDR3 DNA reads TGTGCCAGCAGCTTAGACCAGGGGGGTCCTGAAGCTTTCTTT. Translated, it gives CASSLDQGGPEAFF.

In this sample, this clonotype turned up a few times. The chain joins TRBV7-2 to TRBJ2-7, with D perhaps matching TRBD2 (6 bases). The CDR3 has 14 amino acids. Trimming cost V 6 bases and J 2 bases, with 14 bases left between them. Germline V lookup: CDR1 SGHTA, CDR2 FQGNSA. The CDR3 DNA is TGTGCCAGCAGGCCGCGGGACGGAGCCTACGAGCAGTACTTC. As protein: CASRPRDGAYEQYF.

The J gene is TRBJ2-5, the V gene TRBV11-2, with D possibly being TRBD2 (6 bases). Per the germline V gene, CDR1 is SGHAT and CDR2 is FQNNGV. CDR3 size: 16 residues. Trimming shortened V by 5 bases and J by 2 bases, and 18 bases separated the two germline ends. CDR3 protein: CASSRPSSARQETQYF. Written as DNA, the CDR3 is TGTGCCAGCAGCCGCCCGTCTAGCGCCCGACAAGAGACCCAGTACTTC.

This clonotype was found a few times. The chain has TRBV7-9 and TRBJ1-1; tentatively, D is TRBD1 (6 bases). V lost 5 bases to trimming and J lost 10 bases, with 17 bases between them. Germline CDR1 and CDR2: SEHNR and FQNEAQ (reference sequence). CDR3 length equals 13 residues. The CDR3 loop is CASSPEGDGGAFF. CDR3 DNA: TGTGCCAGCAGCCCCGAGGGGGATGGAGGAGCTTTCTTT.

In its sample, this clonotype was seen a few times. The rearrangement joins TRBV28 to TRBJ1-1; D is undetermined. The CDR3 covers 13 residues. V was trimmed by 3 bases and J by 4 bases, leaving 9 bases between them. The germline gives CDR1 MDHEN, CDR2 SYDVKM. CDR3: CASSFGESTEAFF. The DNA of the CDR3 is TGTGCCAGCAGTTTTGGAGAGAGCACTGAAGCTTTCTTT.

At least ten counts were recorded for this clonotype. The V gene is TRBV15, the J gene TRBJ1-1; D is uncertain. V was trimmed by 4 bases and J by 1 base, leaving 7 bases between them. CDR1 LNHNV and CDR2 YYDKDF come from the germline V gene (reference sequence). The CDR3 runs to 13 residues. CDR3 region: CATSIRANTEAFF. The CDR3 nucleotides read TGTGCCACCAGCATAAGGGCGAACACTGAAGCTTTCTTT.

This clonotype was observed at least ten times. This chain uses TRBV19 with TRBJ1-1, with 7 bases that match TRBD1. Germline V gene data show CDR1 as LNHDA and CDR2 as SQIVND (reference sequence). The CDR3 sequence is 14 residues long. The V and J ends lost 6 bases and 1 base, in that order; junction bases with no gene match: 5. CDR3 nucleotides: TGTGCCAGTAGGCCGGGACAGTCGAACACTGAAGCTTTCTTT. Protein product: CASRPGQSNTEAFF.

There are many counts of this clonotype. The rearrangement links TRBV6-1 to TRBJ2-2; 11 nucleotides agree with TRBD2. V lost 5 bases, J lost 3 bases, and 2 bases stayed unmatched. Germline CDR1 is MNHNS and CDR2 is SASEGT. The CDR3 consists of 15 residues. CDR3: CASSKGLADTGELFF. CDR3 bases: TGTGCCAGCAGTAAGGGACTAGCGGACACCGGGGAGCTGTTTTTT.

The chain joins TRBV19 to TRBJ1-5, with TRBD1 matching 11 bases. From germline, CDR1 is LNHDA and CDR2 SQIVND (reference sequence). The CDR3 has 17 amino acids. V lost 0 bases to trimming and J lost 6 bases; unmatched junction nucleotides: 7. CDR3 amino acids: CASSIDPADRGPQPQHF. CDR3 in DNA: TGTGCCAGTAGTATAGACCCCGCGGACAGGGGGCCTCAGCCCCAGCATTTT.

The chain links TRBV7-8 to TRBJ2-4, with 7 bases lining up with TRBD1. Germline V CDR1 and CDR2: SGHVS, FQNEAQ. The CDR3 has 17 amino acids. V trimming: 5 bases; J trimming: 0 bases; junction bases outside the gene matches: 10. DNA of the CDR3: TGTGCCAGCAGCCCCCAACCTAGGGGGCTAGCCAAAAACATTCAGTACTTC. Translating gives CASSPQPRGLAKNIQYF.

This clonotype was counted many times. V usage is TRBV2 and J usage is TRBJ1-1, with a possible D match to TRBD1 (5 bases). The CDR3 is 15 residues long. Germline assignment: CDR1 SNHLY and CDR2 FYNNEI. V was pared by 6 bases and J by 0 bases, with 14 bases between. Here the CDR3 reads CASRGATAMNTEAFF. The CDR3, as DNA: TGTGCCAGCAGGGGAGCGACAGCGATGAACACTGAAGCTTTCTTT. The whole variable domain, filled in from reference TRBV2 and TRBJ1-1, reads EPEVTQTPSHQVTQMGQEVILRCVPISNHLYFYWYRQILGQKVEFLVSFYNNEISEKSEIFDDQFSVERPDGSNFTLKIRSTKLEDSAMYFCASRGATAMNTEAFFGQGTRLTVV.

This clonotype occurred many times. The V gene is TRBV6-2 or TRBV6-3, the J gene TRBJ1-5; D might be TRBD1 (6 bases). CDR3 length equals 14 residues. Germline CDR1 and CDR2: MNHEY and SVGEGT. Trimming took 2 bases from V and 4 from J, leaving 9 bases between them. The CDR3 protein is CASSYAGENQPQHF. The DNA for the CDR3 is TGTGCCAGCAGTTACGCAGGGGAGAATCAGCCCCAGCATTTT.

This chain joins TRBV5-5 and TRBJ1-1; D might be TRBD1 (5 bases). This CDR3 is 15 amino acids long. CDR1 is SGHKS, CDR2 YYEKEE, per germline (reference sequence). Trimming removed 3 bases from V and 0 bases from J, with 12 bases in between. CDR3 in amino acids: CASSSRQTVNTEAFF. The CDR3 DNA follows: TGTGCCAGCAGCTCCCGACAGACGGTGAACACTGAAGCTTTCTTT.

This clonotype was counted at least ten times. The chain employs TRBV11-1 and TRBJ2-2; no definite D call. V was trimmed by 4 bases and J by 4 bases, leaving 16 bases between them. CDR1 and CDR2 from the germline V gene are SGHAT and FQDESV (reference sequence). The CDR3 spans 16 residues. The CDR3 sequence: CASSSGDRVGTGELFF. CDR3 in DNA: TGTGCCAGCAGCTCCGGCGATCGGGTTGGCACCGGGGAGCTGTTTTTT.

This sequence joins TRBV28 and TRBJ1-1; 9 bases are shared with TRBD1. The CDR3 runs 17 residues. Germline V CDR1 and CDR2: MDHEN, SYDVKM. V was pared by 6 bases and J by 0 bases, with 11 bases of the junction left unmatched. Here the CDR3 DNA reads TGTGCCAGCAGCCCGGCCGGGACAGGGCTTATGAACACTGAAGCTTTCTTT. Translated: CASSPAGTGLMNTEAFF.

There are many counts of this clonotype. The genes are TRBV28 and TRBJ2-5, with TRBD1 matching over 7 bases. Germline-derived CDR1 and CDR2 are MDHEN and SYDVKM. The trim removed 7 bases at V and 6 bases at J, leaving 14 bases unmatched. The CDR3 is made up of 15 amino acids. This CDR3 is CASTPEGQTLKTQYF. The CDR3 coding sequence is TGTGCCAGCACCCCAGAGGGACAGACCTTAAAGACCCAGTACTTC.

This clonotype was counted at least ten times. V is TRBV30 and J is TRBJ2-2; tentative D call: TRBD2 (6 bases). This CDR3 comprises 15 residues. The germline V gene has CDR1 GTSNPN and CDR2 SVGIG (reference sequence). Trimming removed 1 base from V and 10 bases from J, with 19 bases in between. The CDR3 loop is CAWSGRGTNMVELFF. DNA of the CDR3: TGTGCCTGGAGTGGGCGGGGAACTAACATGGTGGAGCTGTTTTTT.

Ten or more counts support this clonotype. This rearrangement joins TRBV5-1 to TRBJ2-7; tentatively, D is TRBD2 (7 bases). V was cut by 6 bases and J by 2 bases, with 15 bases left in between. Germline-derived CDR1 and CDR2 are SGHRS and YFSETQ. This CDR3 region has 14 residues. The CDR3, as DNA: TGCGCCAGCAACACGGGGGGCGCAACCTACGAGCAGTACTTC. Its translation is CASNTGGATYEQYF.

This clonotype came up a few times. V is TRBV7-9 and J is TRBJ2-4; D possibly matches TRBD1 or TRBD2 (5 bases each). This CDR3 region has 13 residues. Germline lookup yields CDR1 SEHNR and CDR2 FQNEAQ (reference sequence). V lost 5 bases, J lost 7 bases, and 12 bases lay in between. The CDR3 sequence: CASSQGRDNIQYF. The CDR3 DNA sequence: TGTGCCAGCAGCCAGGGACGGGATAACATTCAGTACTTC.